This T cell receptor (beta chain) emerged from a study of post-analysis software for immune sequencing data. Study summary: The disease courses covered relapsing-remitting, secondary progressive and progressive-relapsing multiple sclerosis. The study, taken as a whole, reports: Strong co-clustering by F measure was evident for samples that had been prepared in the same batch. Versus controls, multiple sclerosis patients showed significantly lower diversity (normalized Chao1). Patients carried roughly 5 TRBV segments more frequently than controls did, and TRBV5-6, TRBV5-1 and TRBV20-1 were among them.

Presence of unique molecular identifiers characterized the TCR beta cDNA libraries. TCRdb reprocessed the PCR reads with MiXCR, giving one entry per CDR3 protein. Here the sample spans roughly 580,000 distinct CDR3 sequences, 44% being singletons. The CDR3 has 14 residues. The germline CDR1 and CDR2 sequences are DFQATT and SNEGSKA (reference sequence). The J segment lost 8 bases and the V segment lost 3 bases, leaving 8 bases of the junction unmatched. Regarding this clonotype: What it recognizes is unknown.

The genes are TRBV20-1 and TRBJ2-1; TRBD2 matches 9 bases. The TCR originated in a girl under 18 with multiple sclerosis. Sequenced material: blood. The CDR3: CSASRSGRVDEQFF. DNA of the CDR3: TGCAGTGCTAGTCGTAGCGGGAGAGTGGATGAGCAGTTCTTC.